The 19 T cell receptor beta chains below were found in one sample sequenced in a study of memory CD4+ T cells and cytomegalovirus serostatus (dated by TCRdb to between 2018 and 2021). A FACSAria II was used to sort memory CD4+ T cells, defined as single viable CD3+CD4+CD8-CD45RO+ cells. Library method: the immunoSEQ multiplex PCR assay. TCRdb took this table from immuneACCESS and kept in-frame rearrangements with V and J called. Such tables lack part of the clones; where checked against another copy, unresolved V genes explain under half of the gap, and the rest is unexplained. The sample table shows about 52,000 clones, and around 88% are seen once. Roughly 2% of the sample is in the top ten clones. The sequencing sample was made of memory CD4+ T cells from blood. These receptors originate from an adult in good health and CMV-seropositive.

This chain links TRBV14 with TRBJ2-4; tentative D call: TRBD2 (6 bases). V lost 4 bases to trimming and J lost 1 base, with 14 bases between them. Germline V gene sequence: CDR1 SGHDN, CDR2 FVKESK. This CDR3 comprises 16 residues. This CDR3 reads CASSRDSRGAKNIQYF. The CDR3 bases are TGTGCCAGCAGCCGGGACTCCCGGGGGGCCAAAAACATTCAGTACTTC.

This rearrangement joins TRBV19 to TRBJ1-1, with a weak D call TRBD1 (5 bases). The CDR3 sequence is 15 residues long. V lost 5 bases and J 4 bases, leaving 17 bases between the germline ends. Germline assignment: CDR1 LNHDA and CDR2 SQIVND (reference sequence). The CDR3 DNA follows: TGTGCCAGTAGTTCTTTTTCGGGGCGAGTCACTGAAGCTTTCTTT. Its protein is CASSSFSGRVTEAFF. The whole variable domain, filled in from reference TRBV19 and TRBJ1-1, reads DGGITQSPKYLFRKEGQNVTLSCEQNLNHDAMYWYRQDPGQGLRLIYYSQIVNDFQKGDIAEGYSVSREKKESFPLTVTSAQKNPTAFYLCASSSFSGRVTEAFFGQGTRLTVV.

This rearrangement joins TRBV7-2 to TRBJ2-3; 12 positions match TRBD2. Trimming took 3 bases from V and 3 from J; bases not matched to a gene: 1. The CDR3 has 15 amino acids. Germline-derived CDR1 and CDR2 are SGHTA and FQGNSA. The CDR3 nucleotides are TGTGCCAGCAGCTTGACTAGCGGGAGAACAGATACGCAGTATTTT. Its protein is CASSLTSGRTDTQYF.

The gene calls are TRBV19 and TRBJ2-7; 7 positions match TRBD2. This CDR3 comprises 15 residues. V lost 5 bases, J lost 5 bases, and 12 bases stayed unmatched. Germline values: CDR1 LNHDA, CDR2 SQIVND (reference sequence). CDR3 residues: CASSRAEGGRNEQYF. The CDR3 DNA follows: TGTGCCAGTAGTCGCGCGGAGGGAGGGAGGAACGAGCAGTACTTC.

This clone was counted between two and nine times. The chain uses TRBV5-6 and TRBJ1-3, with a tentative D call TRBD1 (6 bases). The CDR3 length is 15 residues. The ends were cut back, 1 base at V and 4 bases at J, with 12 bases in the middle. Looked up from germline, CDR1 is SGHDT and CDR2 is YYEEEE. The CDR3 loop reads CASSLNREFGNTIYF. Here the CDR3 DNA reads TGTGCCAGCAGCTTGAACAGGGAGTTCGGAAACACCATATATTTT.

This clone appeared a single time. CDR3 sequence: CASSHSPDRVLNTGELFF. In nucleotides, the CDR3 is TGTGCCAGCAGCCATTCCCCGGACAGGGTATTGAACACCGGGGAGCTGTTTTTT. V is TRBV14 and J is TRBJ2-2, with TRBD1 matching 8 bases. Germline loops: CDR1 SGHDN, CDR2 FVKESK. CDR3 size: 18 residues. V was pared by 3 bases and J by 1 base, with 10 bases of the junction left unmatched.

The chain employs TRBV4-3 and TRBJ2-7, with a tentative D call TRBD1 (6 bases). Germline assignment: CDR1 LGHNA and CDR2 YSLEER. Trimming removed 1 base at V and 2 bases at J, with 15 bases between. The CDR3 runs to 16 residues. CDR3 residues: CASSQVTAGAPYEQYF. For the CDR3, the DNA is TGCGCCAGCAGCCAAGTCACCGCAGGGGCGCCCTACGAGCAGTACTTC.

The chain carries TRBV4-1 and TRBJ1-5; 8 bases map to TRBD1. CDR3 length: 18 amino acids. Germline V gives CDR1 MGHRA, CDR2 YSYEKL. After removal of 4 bases from V and 0 bases from J, the junction contained 11 bases not matched to a gene. DNA of the CDR3: TGCGCCAGCAGCCGCATATGGACAGGGAATCATAGCAATCAGCCCCAGCATTTT. Its translation: CASSRIWTGNHSNQPQHF.

The chain employs TRBV14 and TRBJ1-2; possibly TRBD1 for D (5 bases). The germline V gene has CDR1 SGHDN and CDR2 FVKESK. CDR3 length: 16 amino acids. Deletions cut 5 bases from V and 5 bases from J, with 21 bases between. The CDR3 protein is CASSEGGAGTSYGYTF. Here the CDR3 DNA reads TGTGCCAGCAGCGAGGGAGGAGCAGGGACTTCTTATGGCTACACCTTC.

The chain uses TRBV6-1 and TRBJ1-2; possible D gene TRBD1, 5 bases. The CDR3 spans 15 residues. The V and J ends lost 0 bases and 3 bases respectively, with 11 bases between them. Germline V gene lookup returns CDR1 MNHNS and CDR2 SASEGT. The CDR3 loop is CASSEAQGRDYGYTF. The CDR3 DNA sequence: TGTGCCAGCAGTGAAGCCCAGGGTAGAGACTATGGCTACACCTTC.

The chain couples TRBV19 to TRBJ1-2; no definite D call. The CDR3 has 12 residues. V lost 5 bases, J lost 4 bases, and 8 bases lay in between. The germline V gene has CDR1 LNHDA and CDR2 SQIVND (reference sequence). The CDR3, as DNA: TGTGCCAGTAGTGCGCAGCTCTATGGCTACACCTTC. This encodes CASSAQLYGYTF.

The chain joins TRBV7-6 to TRBJ1-5; D is undetermined. Germline V lookup: CDR1 SGHVS, CDR2 FNYEAQ. V was cut by 5 bases and J by 1 base, with 6 bases left in between. This CDR3 spans 13 amino acids. CDR3 loop: CASSLASNQPQHF. The CDR3 DNA is TGTGCCAGCAGCCTCGCAAGCAATCAGCCCCAGCATTTT.

The chain carries TRBV28 and TRBJ1-2; D is undetermined. Trimming pared 3 bases from V and 4 bases from J, leaving 15 bases between. The length of the CDR3 is 15 residues. The germline V gene has CDR1 MDHEN and CDR2 SYDVKM. The CDR3 DNA is TGTGCCAGCAGTTTCAGCGGTCCAGGACTCTATGGCTACACCTTC. The encoded protein is CASSFSGPGLYGYTF.

This clone came up a few times. V usage is TRBV27 and J usage is TRBJ2-7; D is possibly TRBD1 (6 bases). The CDR3 spans 13 residues. Germline values: CDR1 MNHEY, CDR2 SMNVEV (reference sequence). Trimming cost V 6 bases and J 5 bases, with 14 bases left between them. CDR3 bases: TGTGCCAGCAGCCGTATTGGGGGCCACGAGCAGTACTTC. Amino acid sequence: CASSRIGGHEQYF.

The chain uses TRBV13 and TRBJ2-6; a possible D gene is TRBD1 (5 bases). The CDR3 is made up of 22 amino acids. CDR1 is PRHDT, CDR2 FYEKMQ, per germline (reference sequence). Trimming pared 5 bases from V and 0 bases from J, leaving 29 bases between. CDR3 DNA sequence: TGTGCCAGCAGCCAGACGTGGGTGGTGGGGCAGGCTGAATACTCTGGGGCCAACGTCCTGACTTTC. The encoded protein is CASSQTWVVGQAEYSGANVLTF.

The V and J genes are TRBV11-3 and TRBJ2-1; D remains unclear. This CDR3 has 13 residues. Germline V CDR1 and CDR2: SGHNT, YENEEA. Trimming stripped 4 bases from V and 9 bases from J, with 13 bases between. The CDR3 sequence: CASSSFVGREQFF. The CDR3 coding sequence is TGTGCCAGCAGCTCCTTCGTAGGGCGTGAGCAGTTCTTC.

This clone was found once. The V call is TRBV7-8, the J call TRBJ2-1; D is possibly TRBD1 (6 bases). With 6 bases removed from V and 6 bases from J, the gap between germline ends came to 15 bases. CDR1 and CDR2 from the germline V gene are SGHVS and FQNEAQ. This CDR3 is built from 14 residues. The DNA for the CDR3 is TGTGCCAGCAGGAGACAGGCGTTCTCCAATGAGCAGTTCTTC. Its translation is CASRRQAFSNEQFF.

The genes are TRBV28 and TRBJ1-2; unclear D gene. With 6 bases removed from V and 10 bases from J, the gap between germline ends came to 9 bases. Germline lookup yields CDR1 MDHEN and CDR2 SYDVKM. The CDR3 runs to 10 residues. CDR3 amino acids: CASRRYDYTF. CDR3 DNA: TGTGCCAGCAGACGATACGACTACACCTTC.

This sequence joins TRBV6-1 and TRBJ2-7, with 9 bases lining up with TRBD2. The germline CDR1 and CDR2 sequences are MNHNS and SASEGT. The ends lost 6 bases at V and 3 bases at J; junction bases unmatched: 3. The CDR3 is 13 amino acids. This CDR3 is CASRGTSIYEQYF. The CDR3 DNA sequence: TGTGCCAGCAGAGGGACTAGCATCTACGAGCAGTACTTC.